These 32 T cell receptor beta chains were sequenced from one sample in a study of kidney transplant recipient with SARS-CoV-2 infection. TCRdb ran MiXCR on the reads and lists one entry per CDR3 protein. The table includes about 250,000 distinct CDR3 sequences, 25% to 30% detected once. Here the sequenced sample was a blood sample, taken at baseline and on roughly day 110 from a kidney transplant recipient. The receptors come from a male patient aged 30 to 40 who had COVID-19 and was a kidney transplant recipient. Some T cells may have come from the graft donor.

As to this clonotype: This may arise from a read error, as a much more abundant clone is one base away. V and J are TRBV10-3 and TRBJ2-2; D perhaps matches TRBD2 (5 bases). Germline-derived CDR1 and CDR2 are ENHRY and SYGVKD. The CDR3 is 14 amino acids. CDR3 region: CASLGRLNTGELSF. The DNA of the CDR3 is TGTGCCAGCCTAGGAAGACTCAACACCGGGGAGCTGTCTTTT.

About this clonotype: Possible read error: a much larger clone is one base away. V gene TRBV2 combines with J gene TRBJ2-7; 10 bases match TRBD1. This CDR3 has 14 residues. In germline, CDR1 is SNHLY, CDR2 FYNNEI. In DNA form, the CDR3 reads TGTGCCAGCGGTGAAGGGACAGGGGACTACGAGCAGTACTTC. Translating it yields CASGEGTGDYEQYF.

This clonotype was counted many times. This CDR3 is CASSPTGGKPDEQYF. CDR3 bases: TGTGCCAGCAGCCCGACAGGGGGGAAGCCGGACGAGCAGTACTTC. The chain carries TRBV2 and TRBJ2-7; 9 bases fit TRBD1. CDR1 is SNHLY, CDR2 FYNNEI, per germline. This CDR3 contains 15 residues. The J segment lost 5 bases and the V segment lost 6 bases, leaving 11 bases of the junction unmatched.

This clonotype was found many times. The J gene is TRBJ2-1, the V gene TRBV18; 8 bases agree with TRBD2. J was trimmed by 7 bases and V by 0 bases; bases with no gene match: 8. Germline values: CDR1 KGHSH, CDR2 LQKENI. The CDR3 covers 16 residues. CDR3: CASSPPISGRTNEQFF. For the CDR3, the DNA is TGTGCCAGCTCACCACCAATCAGCGGGAGAACGAATGAGCAGTTCTTC.

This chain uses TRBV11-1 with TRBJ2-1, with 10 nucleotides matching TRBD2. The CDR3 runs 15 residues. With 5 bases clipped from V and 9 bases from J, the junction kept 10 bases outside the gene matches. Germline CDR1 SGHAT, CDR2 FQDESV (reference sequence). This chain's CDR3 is CASSLTSGTGGEQFF. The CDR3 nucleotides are TGTGCCAGCAGCCTAACTAGCGGGACGGGCGGTGAGCAGTTCTTC.

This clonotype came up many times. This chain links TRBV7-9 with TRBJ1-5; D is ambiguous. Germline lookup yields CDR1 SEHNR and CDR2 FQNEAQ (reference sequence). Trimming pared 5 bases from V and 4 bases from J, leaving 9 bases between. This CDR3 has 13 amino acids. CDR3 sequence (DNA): TGTGCCAGCAGCCCCCTTGGAAATCAGCCCCAGCATTTT. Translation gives CASSPLGNQPQHF.

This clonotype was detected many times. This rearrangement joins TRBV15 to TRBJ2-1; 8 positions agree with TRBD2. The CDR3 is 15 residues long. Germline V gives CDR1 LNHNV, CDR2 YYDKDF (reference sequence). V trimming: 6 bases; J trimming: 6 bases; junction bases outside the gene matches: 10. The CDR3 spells CATRAGTSRFNEQFF. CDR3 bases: TGTGCCACCAGGGCTGGGACTAGTAGGTTCAATGAGCAGTTCTTC.

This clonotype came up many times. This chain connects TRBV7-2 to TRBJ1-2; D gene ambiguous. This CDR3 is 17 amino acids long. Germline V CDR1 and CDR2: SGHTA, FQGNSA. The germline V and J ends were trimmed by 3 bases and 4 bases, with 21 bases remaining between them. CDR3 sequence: CASSLAPRDGKTYGYTF. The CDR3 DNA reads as TGTGCCAGCAGCTTGGCCCCCAGAGACGGAAAGACCTATGGCTACACCTTC.

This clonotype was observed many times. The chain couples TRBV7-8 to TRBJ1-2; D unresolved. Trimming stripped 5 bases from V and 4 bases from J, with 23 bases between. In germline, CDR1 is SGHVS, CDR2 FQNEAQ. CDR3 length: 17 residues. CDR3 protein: CASSGYRFTRKTYGYTF. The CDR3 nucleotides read TGTGCCAGCAGCGGGTACCGGTTTACCCGAAAGACCTATGGCTACACCTTC.

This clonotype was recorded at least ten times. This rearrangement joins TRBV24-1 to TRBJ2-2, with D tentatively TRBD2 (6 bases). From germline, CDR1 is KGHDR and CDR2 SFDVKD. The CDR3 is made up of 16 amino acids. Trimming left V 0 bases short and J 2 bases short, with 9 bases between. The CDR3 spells CATSDLGDSNTGELFF. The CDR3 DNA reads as TGTGCCACCAGTGATTTGGGGGACTCTAACACCGGGGAGCTGTTTTTT.

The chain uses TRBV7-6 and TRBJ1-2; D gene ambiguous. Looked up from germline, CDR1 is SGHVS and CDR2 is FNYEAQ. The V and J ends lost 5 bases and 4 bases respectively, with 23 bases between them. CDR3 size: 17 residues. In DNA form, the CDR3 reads TGTGCCAGCAGCATGCGCCGTGAATCTCGAAAGACCTATGGCTACACCTTC. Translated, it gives CASSMRRESRKTYGYTF.

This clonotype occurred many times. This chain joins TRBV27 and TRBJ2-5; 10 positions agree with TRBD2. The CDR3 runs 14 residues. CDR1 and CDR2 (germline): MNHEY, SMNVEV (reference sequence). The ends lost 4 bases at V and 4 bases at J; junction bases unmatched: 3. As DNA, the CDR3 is TGTGCCAGCAGTTCCCGACTAGCGGGAGAGACCCAGTACTTC. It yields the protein CASSSRLAGETQYF.

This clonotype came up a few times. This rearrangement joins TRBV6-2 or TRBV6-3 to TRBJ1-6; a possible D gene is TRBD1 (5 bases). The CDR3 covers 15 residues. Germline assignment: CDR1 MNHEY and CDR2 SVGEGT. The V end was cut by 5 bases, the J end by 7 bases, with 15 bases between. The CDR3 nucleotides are TGTGCCAGCAGTCCATGGGGGGTTTCGAATTCACCCCTCCACTTT. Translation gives CASSPWGVSNSPLHF.

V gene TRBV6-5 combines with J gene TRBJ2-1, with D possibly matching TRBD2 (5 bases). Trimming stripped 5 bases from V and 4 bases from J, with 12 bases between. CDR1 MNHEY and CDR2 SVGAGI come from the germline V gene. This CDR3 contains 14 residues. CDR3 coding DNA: TGTGCCAGCAGTCTCCGGACGGGATACAATGAGCAGTTCTTC. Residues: CASSLRTGYNEQFF.

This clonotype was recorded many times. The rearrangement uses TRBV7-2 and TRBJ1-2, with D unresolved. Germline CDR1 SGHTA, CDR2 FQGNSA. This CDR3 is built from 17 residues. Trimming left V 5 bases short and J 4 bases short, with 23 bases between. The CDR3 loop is CASSQQNRDGKTYGYTF. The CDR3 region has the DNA TGTGCCAGCAGCCAACAGAACAGAGACGGAAAGACCTATGGCTACACCTTC. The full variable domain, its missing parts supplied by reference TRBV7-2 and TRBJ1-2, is GAGVSQSPSNKVTEKGKDVELRCDPISGHTALYWYRQSLGQGLEFLIYFQGNSAPDKSGLPSDRFSAERTGGSVSTLTIQRTQQEDSAVYLCASSQQNRDGKTYGYTFGSGTRLTVV.

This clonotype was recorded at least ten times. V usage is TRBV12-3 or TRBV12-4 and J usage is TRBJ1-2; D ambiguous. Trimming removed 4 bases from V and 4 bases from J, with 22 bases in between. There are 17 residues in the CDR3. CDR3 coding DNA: TGTGCCAGCAGTTCCCAAACCACAGCAGGAAAGACCTATGGCTACACCTTC. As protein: CASSSQTTAGKTYGYTF.

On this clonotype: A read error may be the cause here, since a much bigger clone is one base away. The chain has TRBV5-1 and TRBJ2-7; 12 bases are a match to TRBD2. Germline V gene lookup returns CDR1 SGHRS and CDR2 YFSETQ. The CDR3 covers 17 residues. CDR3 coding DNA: TGCGCCAGCAGCTTGGATCGACTAGCGGGAGAAGGCGACGAGCGGTACTTC. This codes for CASSLDRLAGEGDERYF. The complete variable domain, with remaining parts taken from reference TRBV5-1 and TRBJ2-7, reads KAGVTQTPRYLIKTRGQQVTLSCSPISGHRSVSWYQQTPGQGLQFLFEYFSETQRNKGNFPGRFSGRQFSNSRSEMNVSTLELGDSALYLCASSLDRLAGEGDERYFGPGTRLTVT.

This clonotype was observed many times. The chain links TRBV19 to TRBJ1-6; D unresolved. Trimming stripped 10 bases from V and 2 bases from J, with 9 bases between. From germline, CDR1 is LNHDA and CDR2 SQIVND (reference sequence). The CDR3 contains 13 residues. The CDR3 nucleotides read TGTGCCACCCAAGGGCCCTATAATTCACCCCTCCACTTT. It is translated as CATQGPYNSPLHF. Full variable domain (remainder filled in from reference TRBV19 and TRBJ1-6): DGGITQSPKYLFRKEGQNVTLSCEQNLNHDAMYWYRQDPGQGLRLIYYSQIVNDFQKGDIAEGYSVSREKKESFPLTVTSAQKNPTAFYLCATQGPYNSPLHFGNGTRLTVT.

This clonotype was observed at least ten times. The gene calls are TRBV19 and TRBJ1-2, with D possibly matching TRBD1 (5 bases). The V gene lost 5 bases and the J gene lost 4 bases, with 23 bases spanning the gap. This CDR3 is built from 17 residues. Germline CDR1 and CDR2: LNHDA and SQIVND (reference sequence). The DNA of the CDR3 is TGTGCCAGTAGTGAGATGAGGACAAATCGAAAGACCTATGGCTACACCTTC. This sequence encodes CASSEMRTNRKTYGYTF.

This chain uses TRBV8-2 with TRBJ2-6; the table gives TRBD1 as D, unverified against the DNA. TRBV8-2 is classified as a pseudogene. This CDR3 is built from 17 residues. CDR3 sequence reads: CGTLHRITQSRASVLTF. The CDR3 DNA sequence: TGTGGCACATTGCACAGGATAACACAAAGTCGGGCCAGCGTCCTGACTTTC.

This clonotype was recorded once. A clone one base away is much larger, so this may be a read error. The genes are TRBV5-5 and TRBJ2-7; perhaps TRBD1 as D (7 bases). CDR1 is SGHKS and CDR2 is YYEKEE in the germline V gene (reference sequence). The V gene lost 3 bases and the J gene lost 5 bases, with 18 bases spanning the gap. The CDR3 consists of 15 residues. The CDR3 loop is CASSSTGAGGHEQYF. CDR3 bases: TGTGCCAGCAGCTCGACGGGGGCAGGGGGACACGAGCAGTACTTC.

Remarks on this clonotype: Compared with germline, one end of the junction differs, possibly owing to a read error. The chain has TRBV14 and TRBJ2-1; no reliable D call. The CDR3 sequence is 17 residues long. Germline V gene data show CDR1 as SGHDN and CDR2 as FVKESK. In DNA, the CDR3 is TGTGCCAGCAGCCAGAAGCTGTCTTTTCTGTCCTACAATGAGCAGTTGTTC. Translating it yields CASSQKLSFLSYNEQLF.

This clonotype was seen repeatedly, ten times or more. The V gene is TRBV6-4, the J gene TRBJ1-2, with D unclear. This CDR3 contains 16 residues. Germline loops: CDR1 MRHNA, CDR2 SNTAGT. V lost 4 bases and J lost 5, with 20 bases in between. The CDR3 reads CASSAFGFAEWYGYTF. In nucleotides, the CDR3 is TGTGCCAGCAGTGCATTCGGGTTTGCGGAATGGTATGGCTACACCTTC.

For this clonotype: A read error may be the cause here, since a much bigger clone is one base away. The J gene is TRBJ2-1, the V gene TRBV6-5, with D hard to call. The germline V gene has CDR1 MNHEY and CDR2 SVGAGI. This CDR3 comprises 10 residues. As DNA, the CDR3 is TGTGCCAGCAGATACAATGAGCAGCTCTTC. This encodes CASRYNEQLF.

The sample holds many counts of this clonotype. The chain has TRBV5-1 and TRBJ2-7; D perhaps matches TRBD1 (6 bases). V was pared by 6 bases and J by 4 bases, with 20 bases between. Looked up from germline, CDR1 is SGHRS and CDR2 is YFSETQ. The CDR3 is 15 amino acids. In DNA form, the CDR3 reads TGCGCCAGCAAGGAGGAACTGGTACAGGGATACGAGCAGTACTTC. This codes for CASKEELVQGYEQYF.

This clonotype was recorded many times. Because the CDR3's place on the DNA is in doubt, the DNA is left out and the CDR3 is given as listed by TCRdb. CDR3 sequence reads: CISVPESATEVGKTYGYTF. The chain employs TRBV7-5 and TRBJ1-2. TRBV7-5 is a recognized pseudogene. The CDR3 has 19 residues if both end residues are counted.

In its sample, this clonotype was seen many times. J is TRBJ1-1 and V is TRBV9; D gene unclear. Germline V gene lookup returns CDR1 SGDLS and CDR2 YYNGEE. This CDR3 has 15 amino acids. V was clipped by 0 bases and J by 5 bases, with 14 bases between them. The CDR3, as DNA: TGTGCCAGCAGCGTAGGGGCTCGGGAACAGACTGAAGCTTTCTTT. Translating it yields CASSVGAREQTEAFF.

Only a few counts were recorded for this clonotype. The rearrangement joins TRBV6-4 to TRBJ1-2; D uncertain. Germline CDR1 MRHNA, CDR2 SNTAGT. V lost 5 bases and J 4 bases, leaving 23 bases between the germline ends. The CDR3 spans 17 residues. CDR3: CASSNGRSHGKTYGYTF. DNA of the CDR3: TGTGCCAGCAGTAATGGGCGCTCACACGGAAAGACCTATGGCTACACCTTC.

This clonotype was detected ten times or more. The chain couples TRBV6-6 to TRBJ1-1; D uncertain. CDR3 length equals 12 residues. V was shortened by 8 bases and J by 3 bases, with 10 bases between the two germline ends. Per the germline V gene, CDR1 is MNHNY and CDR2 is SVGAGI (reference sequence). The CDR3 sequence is CASWYVDTEAFF. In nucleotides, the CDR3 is TGTGCCAGCTGGTACGTCGACACTGAAGCTTTCTTT.

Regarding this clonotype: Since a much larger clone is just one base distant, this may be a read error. The CDR3 coding sequence is TGTGCCGGCAGCCAAGTCCGCACCCTTCGAAAGACCTATGGCTACACCTTC. This sequence encodes CAGSQVRTLRKTYGYTF. This chain joins TRBV3-1 and TRBJ1-2; D call uncertain. CDR3 length: 17 amino acids. Germline V gene sequence: CDR1 LGHDT, CDR2 YNNKEL (reference sequence).

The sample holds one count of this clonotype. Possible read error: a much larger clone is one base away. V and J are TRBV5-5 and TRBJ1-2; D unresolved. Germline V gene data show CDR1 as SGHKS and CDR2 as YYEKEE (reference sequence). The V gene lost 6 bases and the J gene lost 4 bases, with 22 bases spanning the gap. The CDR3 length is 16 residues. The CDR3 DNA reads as TGTGCCAGCACTGTGGGTGCCTCGCGAAAGACCTATGGCTACACCTTC. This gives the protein CASTVGASRKTYGYTF.

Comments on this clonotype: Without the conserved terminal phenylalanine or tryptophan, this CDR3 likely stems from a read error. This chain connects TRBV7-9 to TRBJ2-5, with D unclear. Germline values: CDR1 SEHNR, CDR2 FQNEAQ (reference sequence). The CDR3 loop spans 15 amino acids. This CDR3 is CASGLGVVGGETQYL. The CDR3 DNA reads TGTGCCAGCGGCTTAGGTGTTGTGGGTGGGGAGACCCAGTACCTC.